The clone carrying this TCR beta chain was observed a few times. The antigen is undetermined. The study left out patients who had uncontrolled infection, other autoimmune disease, pregnancy or lactation. The PBMCs had their origin in around 9.1 ml of fresh peripheral blood. The TCR beta CDR3 regions underwent amplification using RNA transcripts as the source. With the HTBI primer set, the TCR CDR3 went through a first round of RT-PCR. TCRdb re-called the multiplex PCR reads with MiXCR, one entry per CDR3 protein. The sample includes 550,000 to 600,000 distinct CDR3 sequences, around 15% of them seen just once. This record comes from a study of T cells in Graves' hyperthyroidism and ophthalmopathy. The CDR3 contains 14 residues. Germline lookup yields CDR1 MNHNS and CDR2 SASEGT. V lost 7 bases and J lost 2, with 15 bases in between. Study-level findings and limits: Most clonotypes expanded in thyroid above 0.001 were likewise present in blood.

The gene calls are TRBV6-1 and TRBJ2-7, with D possibly matching TRBD1 (5 bases). Sequences were obtained from blood. This clonotype was obtained from a woman younger than 30 with Graves' hyperthyroidism. CDR3 residues: CASTSETDAYEQYF. The CDR3 DNA is TGTGCCAGCACCTCCGAGACAGACGCCTACGAGCAGTACTTC.